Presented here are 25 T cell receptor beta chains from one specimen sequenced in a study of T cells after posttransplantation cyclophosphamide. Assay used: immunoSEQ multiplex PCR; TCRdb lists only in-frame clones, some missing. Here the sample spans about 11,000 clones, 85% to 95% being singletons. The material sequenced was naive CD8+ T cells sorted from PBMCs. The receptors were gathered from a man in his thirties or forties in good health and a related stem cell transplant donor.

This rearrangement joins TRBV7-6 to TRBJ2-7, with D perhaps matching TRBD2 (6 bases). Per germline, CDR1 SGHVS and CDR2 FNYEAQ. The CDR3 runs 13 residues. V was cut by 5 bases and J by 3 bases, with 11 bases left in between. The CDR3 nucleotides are TGTGCCAGCAGCCTCCAGACTAGCTACGAGCAGTACTTC. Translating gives CASSLQTSYEQYF.

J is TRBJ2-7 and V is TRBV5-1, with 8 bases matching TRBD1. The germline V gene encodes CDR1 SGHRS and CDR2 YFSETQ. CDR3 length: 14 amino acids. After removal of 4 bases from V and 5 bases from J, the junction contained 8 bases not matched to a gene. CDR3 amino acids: CASSSFQGAHEQYF. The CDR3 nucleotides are TGCGCCAGCAGCAGCTTTCAGGGGGCCCACGAGCAGTACTTC. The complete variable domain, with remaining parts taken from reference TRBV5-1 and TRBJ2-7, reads KAGVTQTPRYLIKTRGQQVTLSCSPISGHRSVSWYQQTPGQGLQFLFEYFSETQRNKGNFPGRFSGRQFSNSRSEMNVSTLELGDSALYLCASSSFQGAHEQYFGPGTRLTVT.

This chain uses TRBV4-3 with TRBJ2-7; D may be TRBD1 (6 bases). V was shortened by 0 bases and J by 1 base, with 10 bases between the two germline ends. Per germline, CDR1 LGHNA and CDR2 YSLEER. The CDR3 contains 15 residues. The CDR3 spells CASSQDWTESYEQYF. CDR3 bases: TGCGCCAGCAGCCAAGATTGGACAGAGTCCTACGAGCAGTACTTC.

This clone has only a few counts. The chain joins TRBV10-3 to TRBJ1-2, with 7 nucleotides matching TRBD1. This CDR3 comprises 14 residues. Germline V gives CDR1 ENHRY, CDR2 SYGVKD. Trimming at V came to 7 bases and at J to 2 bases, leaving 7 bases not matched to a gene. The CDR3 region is CAINLGQNNYGYTF. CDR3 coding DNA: TGTGCCATCAACCTGGGACAGAACAACTATGGCTACACCTTC.

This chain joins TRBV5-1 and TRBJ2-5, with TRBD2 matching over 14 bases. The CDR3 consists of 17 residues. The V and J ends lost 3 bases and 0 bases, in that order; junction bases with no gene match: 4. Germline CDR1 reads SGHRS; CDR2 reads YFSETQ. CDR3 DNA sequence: TGCGCCAGCAGCTGGGGACTAGCGGGGGAGTACCAAGAGACCCAGTACTTC. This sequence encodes CASSWGLAGEYQETQYF.

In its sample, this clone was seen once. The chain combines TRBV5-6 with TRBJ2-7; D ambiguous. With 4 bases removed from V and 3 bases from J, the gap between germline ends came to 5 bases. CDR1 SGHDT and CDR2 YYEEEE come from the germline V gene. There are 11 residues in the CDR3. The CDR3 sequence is CASSNSYEQYF. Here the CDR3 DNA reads TGTGCCAGCAGCAACAGCTACGAGCAGTACTTC.

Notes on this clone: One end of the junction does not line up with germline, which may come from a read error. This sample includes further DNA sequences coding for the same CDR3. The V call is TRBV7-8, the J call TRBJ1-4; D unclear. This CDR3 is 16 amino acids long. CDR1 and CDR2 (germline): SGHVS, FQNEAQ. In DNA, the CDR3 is TGCGCCAGCAGCGGTGGGAGGCTGAGTACTAATGAAAAACTGTTTTTT. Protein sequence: CASSGGRLSTNEKLFF. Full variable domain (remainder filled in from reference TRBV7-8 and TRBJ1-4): GAGVSQSPRYKVAKRGQDVALRCDPISGHVSLFWYQQALGQGPEFLTYFQNEAQLDKSGLPSDRFFAERPEGSVSTLKIQRTQQEDSAVYLCASSGGRLSTNEKLFFGSGTQLSVL.

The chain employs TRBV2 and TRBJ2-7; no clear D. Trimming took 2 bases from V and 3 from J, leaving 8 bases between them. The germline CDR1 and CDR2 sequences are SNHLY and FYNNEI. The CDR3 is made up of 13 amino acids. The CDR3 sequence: CASSEIGYYEQYF. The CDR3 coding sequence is TGTGCCAGCAGTGAAATCGGTTACTACGAGCAGTACTTC.

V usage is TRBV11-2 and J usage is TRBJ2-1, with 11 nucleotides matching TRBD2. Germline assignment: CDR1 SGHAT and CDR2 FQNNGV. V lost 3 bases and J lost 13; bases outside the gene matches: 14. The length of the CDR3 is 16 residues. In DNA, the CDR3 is TGTGCCAGCAGCTTCAGGACTAGCGGGTACCTGGGCTTTCAGTTCTTC. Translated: CASSFRTSGYLGFQFF.

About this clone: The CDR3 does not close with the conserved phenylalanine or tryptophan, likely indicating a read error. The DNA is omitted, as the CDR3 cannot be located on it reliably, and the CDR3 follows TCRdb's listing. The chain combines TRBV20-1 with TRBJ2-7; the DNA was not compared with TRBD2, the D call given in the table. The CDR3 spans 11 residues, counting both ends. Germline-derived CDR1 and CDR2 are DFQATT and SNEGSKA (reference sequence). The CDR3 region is CSATLRAVRGI.

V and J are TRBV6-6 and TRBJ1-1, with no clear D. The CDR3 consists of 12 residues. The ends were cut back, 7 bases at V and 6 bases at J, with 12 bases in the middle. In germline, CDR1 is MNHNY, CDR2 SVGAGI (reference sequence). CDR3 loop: CASTAGFPEAFF. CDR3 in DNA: TGTGCCAGCACCGCCGGGTTTCCTGAAGCTTTCTTT.

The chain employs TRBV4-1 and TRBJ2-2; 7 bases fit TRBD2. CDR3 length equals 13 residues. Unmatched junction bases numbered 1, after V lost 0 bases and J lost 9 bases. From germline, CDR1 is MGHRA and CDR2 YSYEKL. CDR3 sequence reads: CASSQEAGWELFF. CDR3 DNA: TGCGCCAGCAGCCAAGAAGCGGGGTGGGAGCTGTTTTTT.

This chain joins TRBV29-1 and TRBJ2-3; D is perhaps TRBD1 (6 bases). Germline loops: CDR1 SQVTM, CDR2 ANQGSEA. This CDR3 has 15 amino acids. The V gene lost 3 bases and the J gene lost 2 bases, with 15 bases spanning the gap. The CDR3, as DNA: TGCAGCGTTGAGGAACAGGGCCTGCCCACAGATACGCAGTATTTT. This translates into CSVEEQGLPTDTQYF.

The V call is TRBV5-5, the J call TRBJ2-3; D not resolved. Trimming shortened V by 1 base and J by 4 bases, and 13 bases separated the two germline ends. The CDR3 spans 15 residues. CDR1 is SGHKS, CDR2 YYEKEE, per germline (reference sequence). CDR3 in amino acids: CASSLKPLSPDTQYF. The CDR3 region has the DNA TGTGCCAGCAGCTTGAAACCTCTTAGTCCAGATACGCAGTATTTT.

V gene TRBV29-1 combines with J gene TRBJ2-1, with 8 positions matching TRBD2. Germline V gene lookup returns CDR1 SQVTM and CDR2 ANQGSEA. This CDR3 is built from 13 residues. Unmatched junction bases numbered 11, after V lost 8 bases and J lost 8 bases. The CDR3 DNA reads TGCAGCACCCTCGGGACTAGAAGGGATGAGCAGTTCTTC. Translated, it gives CSTLGTRRDEQFF.

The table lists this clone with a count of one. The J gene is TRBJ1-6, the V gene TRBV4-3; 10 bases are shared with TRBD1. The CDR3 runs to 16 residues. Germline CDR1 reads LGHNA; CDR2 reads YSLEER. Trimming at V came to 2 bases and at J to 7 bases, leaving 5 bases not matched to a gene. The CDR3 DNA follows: TGCGCCAGCAGCCAACGGACAGGGGGTGAGAATTCACCCCTCCACTTT. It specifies CASSQRTGGENSPLHF.

The CDR3 sequence is CASRPLAGDFEQFF. CDR3 nucleotides: TGTGCCAGCAGGCCACTAGCGGGGGATTTTGAGCAGTTCTTC. This chain connects TRBV27 to TRBJ2-1, with 11 positions matching TRBD2. The trim removed 6 bases at V and 9 bases at J, leaving 7 bases unmatched. Germline V CDR1 and CDR2: MNHEY, SMNVEV (reference sequence). The CDR3 spans 14 residues.

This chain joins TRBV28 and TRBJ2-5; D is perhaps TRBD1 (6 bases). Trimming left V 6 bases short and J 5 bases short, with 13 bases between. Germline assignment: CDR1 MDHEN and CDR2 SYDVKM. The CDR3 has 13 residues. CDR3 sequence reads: CASRPQGSETQYF. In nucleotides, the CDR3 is TGTGCCAGCAGACCACAGGGATCGGAGACCCAGTACTTC. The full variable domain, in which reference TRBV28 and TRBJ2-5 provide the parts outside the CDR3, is DVKVTQSSRYLVKRTGEKVFLECVQDMDHENMFWYRQDPGLGLRLIYFSYDVKMKEKGDIPEGYSVSREKKERFSLILESASTNQTSMYLCASRPQGSETQYFGPGTRLLVL.

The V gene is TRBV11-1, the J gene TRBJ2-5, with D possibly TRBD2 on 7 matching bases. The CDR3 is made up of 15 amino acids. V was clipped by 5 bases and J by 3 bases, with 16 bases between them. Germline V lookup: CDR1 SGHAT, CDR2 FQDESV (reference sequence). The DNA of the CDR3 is TGTGCCAGCAGCGAGGGGGGCGGGGGCAAAGAGACCCAGTACTTC. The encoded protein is CASSEGGGGKETQYF. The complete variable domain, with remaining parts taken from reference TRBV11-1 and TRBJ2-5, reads EAEVAQSPRYKITEKSQAVAFWCDPISGHATLYWYRQILGQGPELLVQFQDESVVDDSQLPKDRFSAERLKGVDSTLKIQPAELGDSAMYLCASSEGGGGKETQYFGPGTRLLVL.

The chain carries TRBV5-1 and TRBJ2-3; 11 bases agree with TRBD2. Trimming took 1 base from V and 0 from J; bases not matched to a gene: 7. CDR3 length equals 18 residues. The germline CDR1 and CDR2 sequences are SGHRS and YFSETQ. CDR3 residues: CASSLFPSGGKSTDTQYF. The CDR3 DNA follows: TGCGCCAGCAGCTTGTTCCCTAGCGGGGGGAAGAGCACAGATACGCAGTATTTT.

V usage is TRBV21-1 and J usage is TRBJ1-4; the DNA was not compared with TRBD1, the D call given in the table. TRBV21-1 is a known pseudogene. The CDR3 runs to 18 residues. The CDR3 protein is CASSKGRDRGFGVEKLFF. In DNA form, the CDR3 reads TGTGCCAGCAGCAAAGGCAGGGACAGGGGGTTTGGAGTGGAAAAACTGTTTTTT.

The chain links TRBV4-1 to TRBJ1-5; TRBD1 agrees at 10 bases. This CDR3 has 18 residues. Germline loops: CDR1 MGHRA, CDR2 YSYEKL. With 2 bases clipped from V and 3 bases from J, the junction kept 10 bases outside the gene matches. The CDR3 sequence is CASSQLLGTGDLNQPQHF. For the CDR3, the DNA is TGCGCCAGCAGCCAACTCCTCGGGACAGGGGACCTCAATCAGCCCCAGCATTTT.

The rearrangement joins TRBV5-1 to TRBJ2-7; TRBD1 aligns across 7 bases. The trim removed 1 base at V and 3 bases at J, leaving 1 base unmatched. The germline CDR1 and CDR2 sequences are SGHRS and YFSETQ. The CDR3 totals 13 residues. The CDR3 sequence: CASSLRTGYEQYF. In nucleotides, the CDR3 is TGCGCCAGCAGCTTGCGGACAGGCTACGAGCAGTACTTC.

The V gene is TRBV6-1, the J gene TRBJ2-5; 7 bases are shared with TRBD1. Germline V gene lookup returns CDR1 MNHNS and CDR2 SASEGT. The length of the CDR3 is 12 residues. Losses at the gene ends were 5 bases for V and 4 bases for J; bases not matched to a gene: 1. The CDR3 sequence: CASSHRGETQYF. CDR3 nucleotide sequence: TGTGCCAGCAGTCACAGGGGAGAGACCCAGTACTTC.

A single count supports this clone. The CDR3: CSVARQGVYGYTF. CDR3 nucleotides: TGCAGCGTTGCGCGGCAGGGTGTCTATGGCTACACCTTC. V gene TRBV29-1 combines with J gene TRBJ1-2, with D perhaps TRBD1 (5 bases). The ends were cut back, 4 bases at V and 4 bases at J, with 13 bases in the middle. The CDR3 loop spans 13 amino acids. Germline V gene sequence: CDR1 SQVTM, CDR2 ANQGSEA. Full variable domain (rest looked up from reference TRBV29-1 and TRBJ1-2): SAVISQKPSRDICQRGTSLTIQCQVDSQVTMMFWYRQQPGQSLTLIATANQGSEATYESGFVIDKFPISRPNLTFSTLTVSNMSPEDSSIYLCSVARQGVYGYTFGSGTRLTVV.